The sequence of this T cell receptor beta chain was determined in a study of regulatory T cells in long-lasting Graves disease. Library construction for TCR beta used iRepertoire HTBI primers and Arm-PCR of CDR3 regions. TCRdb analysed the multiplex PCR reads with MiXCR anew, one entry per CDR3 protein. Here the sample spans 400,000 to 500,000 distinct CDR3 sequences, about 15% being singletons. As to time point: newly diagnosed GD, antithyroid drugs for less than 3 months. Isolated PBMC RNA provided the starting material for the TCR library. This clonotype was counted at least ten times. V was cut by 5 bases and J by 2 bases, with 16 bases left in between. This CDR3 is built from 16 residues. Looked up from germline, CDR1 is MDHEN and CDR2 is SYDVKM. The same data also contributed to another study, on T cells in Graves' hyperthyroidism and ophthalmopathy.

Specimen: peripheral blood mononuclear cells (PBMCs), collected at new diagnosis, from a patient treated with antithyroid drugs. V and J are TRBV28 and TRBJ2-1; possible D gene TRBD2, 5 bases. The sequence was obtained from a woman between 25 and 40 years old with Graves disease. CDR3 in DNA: TGTGCCAGCAGTCCCGAGCCTAGCCGTGCCTACAATGAGCAGTTCTTC. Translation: CASSPEPSRAYNEQFF.